The source of this T cell receptor beta chain is a study of blood T cell repertoires in COVID-19. Study-level background: PBMCs, B-cell-depleted T cells, or T cells were the source of the cDNA or gDNA that made up the material.

The Seattle patients, enrolled during active infection, were followed longitudinally. Per the original methods: Estimates of nucleated cell counts were drawn from the amplification of reference gene primers. Here immunoSEQ multiplex PCR was the method, and the copy in TCRdb shows in-frame clones only, minus some. V and J calls and clone size are copied from that table; D and trimming were computed from the DNA. This sample has around 260,000 clones, with more than 65% found just once. What was sequenced was peripheral blood. The TCR originated in a person aged 70 to 85 with COVID-19, enrolled during active disease.

The CDR3 nucleotides read TGTGCCAGCAGGACAGGGGGCTCACCCCTCCACTTT. This encodes CASRTGGSPLHF. This sequence joins TRBV6-5 and TRBJ1-6; 10 nucleotides align to TRBD1. This CDR3 has 12 amino acids. Per germline, CDR1 MNHEY and CDR2 SVGAGI. V was pared by 6 bases and J by 10 bases, with 0 bases of the junction left unmatched.